This T cell receptor (beta chain) was captured by sequencing in a study of T cells in Graves' hyperthyroidism and ophthalmopathy (dated by TCRdb to about 2019). Describing the broader study: Peripheral blood was sampled at the time of initial diagnosis, prior to any treatment. TCR V-J signatures able to tell the groups apart were searched for in a discovery cohort of 90 to 100 patients, of whom around 42 had Graves' ophthalmopathy and about 55 had stable Graves' hyperthyroidism. After blood sampling, hyperthyroidism patients were treated with methimazole at a starting dose of 30 mg daily, and ophthalmopathy patients were treated with high-dose intravenous methylprednisolone. For training and testing, the 100 or so patients in the discovery cohort were randomly divided in a 7:3 ratio. Prospective prediction of ophthalmopathy was tested in an independent validation cohort consisting of 18 to 20 hyperthyroidism patients and some 17 patients who later progressed to ophthalmopathy. The study also compared thyroid tissue and blood T-cell repertoires from five or six Graves' hyperthyroidism patients. The paper reports TCR Vbeta CDR3 sequencing of over 130 peripheral blood samples: 43 ophthalmopathy, approximately 74 hyperthyroidism and approximately 17 progressor patients.

What the authors observed across the whole study: Sample size was not statistically predetermined, and investigators were not blinded to group allocation. A model built on a 13 V-J signature distinguished ophthalmopathy from stable hyperthyroidism, reaching 85% to 90% sensitivity and about 81% specificity in cross-validation and 80%/75% in testing. Blood samples also contained most of the expanded thyroid clonotypes (frequency above 0.001), which suggests that blood repertoires may reflect thyroid immune responses. During validation, the model predicted progression to ophthalmopathy a median of roughly 7.1 months ahead of onset, with around 71% sensitivity and 72% to 85% specificity.

Trimming takes 3 bases off V and 5 bases off J; junction bases not matched to a gene: 9. CDR3 length: 15 amino acids, cysteine to phenylalanine. The read is trimmed to its CDR3 DNA, 45 bases read in frame from base 1. As encoded in the germline V gene, CDR1 is SGHVS while CDR2 is FQNEAQ. TCR beta CDR3 regions were amplified from RNA transcripts. For the first round of RT-PCR on the TCR CDR3, the HTBI primer set was used together with the Qiagen OneStep RT-PCR kit. Libraries were constructed in a second round of multiplex PCR, after which size selection and purification were carried out. Sequencing of the libraries was done on an Illumina HiSeq2000 using paired-end 100 bp reads. The original methods were these. SOAPnuke was used to process the raw data, removing reads that contained adapters or uncalled bases, had a mean Phred below 15, or lacked an exact match to the constant primer or identifier. COPE v1.2.5 was used to merge high-quality paired reads, and clonotypes were defined as unique nucleotide sequences. MiTCR v1.1 was used to align the clonotypes against IMGT TRBV, TRBD and TRBJ reference segments. The analysis was restricted to V-J combinations with a frequency above 0.0001, which together covered 99.2% of the repertoires. A TCS score was defined as the ratio between F50 (clonal expansion) and ExV (chaos), using BLOSUM62-based TCRdist between CDR3 peptides within each V-J. Welch's t-statistics and random forest reduced approximately 520 V-J features to 10 to 15, which were used in a naive Bayes classifier (R e1071). TCRdb redid the processing of the public reads, applying fastp at Q25 and MiXCR, and retained in-frame beta chains. One record per CDR3 amino acid sequence lists the most common genes and DNA. TCRdb assigned the V and J calls; the authors' analysis was not used. The sample contains 150,000 to 200,000 distinct CDR3 sequences, approximately 15% of them found a single time. Approximately 28% of the sample comes from the top ten.

Graves' hyperthyroidism was defined as stable when no progression to ophthalmopathy occurred over 18 months of follow-up. The hyperthyroidism patients were between 18 and 65 years old and newly diagnosed, with a disease duration of less than 2 months. Any patient with an uncontrolled infection, another autoimmune disease, pregnancy or lactation was excluded. Diagnoses relied on clinical symptoms, serum thyroxine and TRAb, thyroid ultrasound and orbital computed tomography. PBMCs were separated from over 9 ml of fresh peripheral blood using Ficoll-Paque density gradient centrifugation. Total RNA was extracted with Trizol reagent, and quality was checked on an Agilent 2100 Bioanalyzer. To note about this clonotype: What this receptor recognizes is not known. No base quality information exists; no much larger clone differs at one position.

The receptor's source is a woman aged 45 to 65 with Graves' hyperthyroidism. The sequenced material came from blood. Here the chain combines TRBV7-8 and TRBJ1-2; TRBD1 fits 7 bases in the junction. CDR3 reads: CASSFRLDRSYGYTF. In nucleotides, the sequence is TGTGCCAGCAGCTTCCGCCTGGACAGGAGTTATGGCTACACCTTC.